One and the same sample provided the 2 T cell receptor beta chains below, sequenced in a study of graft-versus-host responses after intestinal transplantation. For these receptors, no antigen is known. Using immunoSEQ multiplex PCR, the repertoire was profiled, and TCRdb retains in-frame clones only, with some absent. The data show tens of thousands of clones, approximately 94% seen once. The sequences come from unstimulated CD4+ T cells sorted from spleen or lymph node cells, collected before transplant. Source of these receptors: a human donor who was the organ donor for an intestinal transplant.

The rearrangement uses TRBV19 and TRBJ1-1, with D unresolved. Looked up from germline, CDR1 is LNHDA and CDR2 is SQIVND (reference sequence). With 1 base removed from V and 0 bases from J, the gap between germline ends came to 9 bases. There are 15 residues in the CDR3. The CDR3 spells CASSIGTAMNTEAFF. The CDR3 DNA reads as TGTGCCAGTAGTATAGGAACGGCCATGAACACTGAAGCTTTCTTT.

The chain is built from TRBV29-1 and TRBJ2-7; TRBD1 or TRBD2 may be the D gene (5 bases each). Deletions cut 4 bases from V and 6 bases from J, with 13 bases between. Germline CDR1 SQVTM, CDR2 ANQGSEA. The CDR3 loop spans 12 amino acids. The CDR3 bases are TGCAGCGTTGCTAGGTTTGGGGGCGAGCAGTACTTC. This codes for CSVARFGGEQYF.